One and the same sample provided the 24 T cell receptor beta chains below, sequenced in a study of blood T cell repertoires in COVID-19. TCRdb keeps only in-frame clones here, not all; method: immunoSEQ multiplex PCR. This table holds roughly 52,000 clones, around 90% found once. Sequenced sample: peripheral blood. Receptor source: a human donor in a cohort sampled during active COVID-19.

The gene calls are TRBV5-6 and TRBJ2-5; perhaps TRBD2 as D (6 bases). The CDR3 runs to 14 residues. Germline V lookup: CDR1 SGHDT, CDR2 YYEEEE. The V gene lost 3 bases and the J gene lost 1 base, with 10 bases spanning the gap. The CDR3 nucleotides are TGTGCCAGCAGCTCCCTCGGGAGCCAAGAGACCCAGTACTTC. Protein sequence: CASSSLGSQETQYF. The full variable domain, its missing parts supplied by reference TRBV5-6 and TRBJ2-5, is DAGVTQSPTHLIKTRGQQVTLRCSPKSGHDTVSWYQQALGQGPQFIFQYYEEEERQRGNFPDRFSGHQFPNYSSELNVNALLLGDSALYLCASSSLGSQETQYFGPGTRLLVL.

The chain is built from TRBV7-2 and TRBJ2-7, with D tentatively TRBD1 (6 bases). CDR1 and CDR2 (germline): SGHTA, FQGNSA. The CDR3 runs 14 residues. Trimming took 5 bases from V and 2 from J, leaving 13 bases between them. The CDR3 DNA reads TGTGCCAGCAGCCCGAGACAGGTAACCTACGAGCAGTACTTC. As protein: CASSPRQVTYEQYF.

This clone was found a few times. The V gene is TRBV10-1, the J gene TRBJ2-7; 13 bases align to TRBD2. CDR1 is WNHNN and CDR2 is SYGVQD in the germline V gene (reference sequence). This CDR3 has 14 amino acids. V was pared by 6 bases and J by 7 bases, with 6 bases of the junction left unmatched. The DNA for the CDR3 is TGCGCCAGCAGCCCCGGGACTAGCGGGACAGAGCAGTACTTC. Residues: CASSPGTSGTEQYF.

This rearrangement joins TRBV19 to TRBJ2-2, with 7 nucleotides matching TRBD1. V lost 3 bases and J lost 1; bases outside the gene matches: 5. CDR1 and CDR2 from the germline V gene are LNHDA and SQIVND (reference sequence). The CDR3 runs 16 residues. The chain's CDR3 is CASSIDRVVNTGELFF. In DNA form, the CDR3 reads TGTGCCAGTAGTATTGACAGGGTCGTGAACACCGGGGAGCTGTTTTTT.

V usage is TRBV5-1 and J usage is TRBJ2-1; 10 nucleotides match TRBD2. The junction had 3 bases not matched to a gene; V was cut back by 0 bases and J by 6 bases. The CDR3 has 15 residues. The germline CDR1 and CDR2 sequences are SGHRS and YFSETQ. CDR3 sequence reads: CASSLVAGGRNEQFF. CDR3 bases: TGCGCCAGCAGCTTGGTAGCGGGGGGCCGCAATGAGCAGTTCTTC.

The chain uses TRBV4-1 and TRBJ2-3; 8 bases align to TRBD1. The CDR3 loop spans 19 amino acids. Germline V CDR1 and CDR2: MGHRA, YSYEKL. With V trimmed by 1 base and J by 3 bases, 15 bases remained unmatched. CDR3 loop: CASSQGFGGRGRLTDTQYF. The CDR3 DNA is TGCGCCAGCAGCCAAGGTTTTGGGGGCAGGGGGCGCTTAACAGATACGCAGTATTTT.

The rearrangement links TRBV6-5 to TRBJ2-2, with a tentative D call TRBD2 (7 bases). Germline V gene sequence: CDR1 MNHEY, CDR2 SVGAGI. V was cut by 0 bases and J by 6 bases, with 14 bases left in between. This CDR3 is built from 16 residues. Here the CDR3 DNA reads TGTGCCAGCAGTTACTCGCGGGGGCTCCCTGCCGGGGAGCTGTTTTTT. Translation gives CASSYSRGLPAGELFF.

The rearrangement links TRBV4-2 to TRBJ1-6; 10 bases align to TRBD1. Germline V gives CDR1 LGHNA, CDR2 YNFKEQ. The ends lost 3 bases at V and 10 bases at J; junction bases unmatched: 9. This CDR3 has 16 amino acids. The DNA of the CDR3 is TGTGCCAGCAGCCAGTTTGGGACAGGGGAGCACTCACCCCTCCACTTT. Its translation is CASSQFGTGEHSPLHF.

V usage is TRBV9 and J usage is TRBJ2-2, with D maybe TRBD1 (5 bases). V lost 3 bases to trimming and J lost 6 bases, with 12 bases between them. The CDR3 covers 14 residues. Per germline, CDR1 SGDLS and CDR2 YYNGEE. CDR3: CASSAQVGAGELFF. CDR3 DNA sequence: TGTGCCAGCAGCGCCCAAGTAGGGGCCGGGGAGCTGTTTTTT.

CDR3 DNA: TGTGCCAGCTCACAAACGGGACAGAGGAGGTCTTTCTTT. This sequence encodes CASSQTGQRRSFF. This chain connects TRBV18 to TRBJ1-1, with 7 bases fitting TRBD1. This CDR3 region has 13 residues. Unmatched junction bases numbered 11, after V lost 4 bases and J lost 12 bases. The germline V gene has CDR1 KGHSH and CDR2 LQKENI.

The V call is TRBV15, the J call TRBJ2-5, with 10 bases aligning to TRBD2. Unmatched junction bases numbered 6, after V lost 1 base and J lost 7 bases. CDR1 is LNHNV and CDR2 is YYDKDF in the germline V gene (reference sequence). The CDR3 loop spans 15 amino acids. CDR3 sequence (DNA): TGTGCCACCAGCAGAGGGCTAGCGGGAGAGGGGACCCAGTACTTC. It yields the protein CATSRGLAGEGTQYF.

The chain links TRBV7-2 to TRBJ1-2, with D maybe TRBD1 (6 bases). From germline, CDR1 is SGHTA and CDR2 FQGNSA. The germline V and J ends were trimmed by 3 bases and 6 bases, with 14 bases remaining between them. The CDR3 runs 14 residues. CDR3 coding DNA: TGTGCCAGCAGCTTCCCAGGGAGGGGGGATGGCTACACCTTC. This translates into CASSFPGRGDGYTF.

This sequence joins TRBV6-5 and TRBJ2-1; D gene ambiguous. Germline assignment: CDR1 MNHEY and CDR2 SVGAGI. CDR3 size: 14 residues. Trimming removed 0 bases from V and 8 bases from J, with 11 bases in between. The CDR3 coding sequence is TGTGCCAGCAGTTACTCGAAGAATGGGCATGAGCAGTTCTTC. Amino acid sequence: CASSYSKNGHEQFF.

The table lists this clone with a count of one. This chain joins TRBV7-9 and TRBJ2-1; perhaps TRBD1 as D (5 bases). The CDR3 runs 17 residues. Germline CDR1 SEHNR, CDR2 FQNEAQ (reference sequence). V lost 6 bases and J lost 0, with 18 bases in between. As DNA, the CDR3 is TGTGCCAGCAGTTGGGGCTCTGGCTTTAGCTCCTACAATGAGCAGTTCTTC. This translates into CASSWGSGFSSYNEQFF.

The DNA for the CDR3 is TGTGCCAGCAGCTTGGGGGGACAGGGGGTTACCGGGGAGCTGTTTTTT. Translating gives CASSLGGQGVTGELFF. The V and J genes are TRBV5-4 and TRBJ2-2; 11 bases line up with TRBD1. This CDR3 spans 16 amino acids. The trim removed 0 bases at V and 5 bases at J, leaving 3 bases unmatched. Germline V gene sequence: CDR1 SGHNT, CDR2 YYREEE (reference sequence).

The rearrangement uses TRBV9 and TRBJ2-7; D is uncertain. Trimming removed 0 bases at V and 4 bases at J, with 14 bases between. Germline CDR1 reads SGDLS; CDR2 reads YYNGEE. The CDR3 consists of 15 residues. CDR3 amino acids: CASSVVEVPSYEQYF. The CDR3 DNA sequence: TGTGCCAGCAGCGTAGTTGAGGTCCCCTCTTACGAGCAGTACTTC.

The V and J genes are TRBV5-8 and TRBJ1-5, with D unclear. Germline-derived CDR1 and CDR2 are SGHTS and YDEGEE. This CDR3 comprises 14 residues. Trimming pared 2 bases from V and 0 bases from J, leaving 6 bases between. The chain's CDR3 is CASSFTHSNQPQHF. CDR3 DNA sequence: TGTGCCAGCAGCTTTACACATAGCAATCAGCCCCAGCATTTT.

The CDR3 nucleotides are TGCGCCAGCAGCCACCGGACAGGATACGAGCAGTACTTC. Translation gives CASSHRTGYEQYF. The J gene is TRBJ2-7, the V gene TRBV4-1; 7 positions match TRBD1. Looked up from germline, CDR1 is MGHRA and CDR2 is YSYEKL. The CDR3 consists of 13 residues. V gave up 3 bases and J gave up 4 bases; unmatched junction bases: 3.

This clone was recorded only once. The gene calls are TRBV1 and TRBJ2-5; the DNA was not used to check the table's D call, TRBD2. TRBV1 represents a pseudogene. The CDR3 is 16 amino acids. The CDR3 is CTSSQISNSIQETQYF. In DNA, the CDR3 is TGCACCAGCAGCCAGATATCGAATAGCATCCAAGAGACCCAGTACTTC.

The V gene is TRBV20-1, the J gene TRBJ2-5, with 8 nucleotides matching TRBD2. Germline CDR1 is DFQATT and CDR2 is SNEGSKA (reference sequence). V gave up 3 bases and J gave up 4 bases; unmatched junction bases: 7. There are 14 residues in the CDR3. CDR3 sequence: CSASFGGVGETQYF. CDR3 sequence (DNA): TGCAGTGCTAGTTTCGGGGGGGTCGGAGAGACCCAGTACTTC.

This clone appeared a single time. The rearrangement uses TRBV5-4 and TRBJ2-3, with 10 bases fitting TRBD2. In germline, CDR1 is SGHNT, CDR2 YYREEE (reference sequence). There are 16 residues in the CDR3. The J segment lost 7 bases and the V segment lost 0 bases, leaving 8 bases of the junction unmatched. CDR3 region: CASSLAGLAVKNTQYF. The CDR3 DNA is TGTGCCAGCAGCTTGGCCGGACTAGCGGTTAAAAATACGCAGTATTTT.

J is TRBJ2-6 and V is TRBV5-1; TRBD1 might be the D (6 bases). Germline V gene lookup returns CDR1 SGHRS and CDR2 YFSETQ. Trimming stripped 5 bases from V and 2 bases from J, with 8 bases between. The CDR3 runs 14 residues. DNA for the CDR3: TGCGCCAGCAGACAGGGTACTGGGGCCAACGTCCTGACTTTC. Amino acid sequence: CASRQGTGANVLTF. Variable domain in full (rest from reference TRBV5-1 and TRBJ2-6): KAGVTQTPRYLIKTRGQQVTLSCSPISGHRSVSWYQQTPGQGLQFLFEYFSETQRNKGNFPGRFSGRQFSNSRSEMNVSTLELGDSALYLCASRQGTGANVLTFGAGSRLTVL.

The gene calls are TRBV5-1 and TRBJ2-2; D remains unclear. The germline V gene encodes CDR1 SGHRS and CDR2 YFSETQ. This CDR3 region has 13 residues. Trimming removed 3 bases at V and 2 bases at J, with 5 bases between. The CDR3 DNA reads as TGCGCCAGCAGCTCATTTAACACCGGGGAGCTGTTTTTT. This gives the protein CASSSFNTGELFF.

CDR3 loop: CASSPRQGNYGYTF. The CDR3 DNA reads as TGTGCCAGCTCACCGAGACAGGGAAACTATGGCTACACCTTC. J is TRBJ1-2 and V is TRBV18, with 7 bases aligning to TRBD1. CDR3 length: 14 amino acids. With 3 bases clipped from V and 2 bases from J, the junction kept 3 bases outside the gene matches. Germline assignment: CDR1 KGHSH and CDR2 LQKENI.